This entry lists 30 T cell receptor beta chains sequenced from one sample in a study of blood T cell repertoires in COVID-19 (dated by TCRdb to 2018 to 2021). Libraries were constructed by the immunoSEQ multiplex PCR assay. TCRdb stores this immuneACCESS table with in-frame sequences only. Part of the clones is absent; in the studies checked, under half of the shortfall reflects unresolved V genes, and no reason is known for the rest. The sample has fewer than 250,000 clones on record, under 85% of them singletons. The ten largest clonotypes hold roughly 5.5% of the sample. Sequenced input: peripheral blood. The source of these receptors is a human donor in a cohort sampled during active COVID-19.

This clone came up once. This CDR3 is CASSPGGSQPQHF. For the CDR3, the DNA is TGTGCCAGCAGCCCCGGCGGGAGTCAGCCCCAGCATTTT. The chain joins TRBV6-5 to TRBJ1-5; D remains ambiguous. With 6 bases removed from V and 6 bases from J, the gap between germline ends came to 12 bases. Per the germline V gene, CDR1 is MNHEY and CDR2 is SVGAGI. CDR3 length: 13 amino acids.

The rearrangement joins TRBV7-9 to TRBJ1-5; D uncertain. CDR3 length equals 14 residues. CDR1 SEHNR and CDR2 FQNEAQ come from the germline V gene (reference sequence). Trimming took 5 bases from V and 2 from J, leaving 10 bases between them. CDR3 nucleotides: TGTGCCAGCAGCCCGGCGAGGGGCAATCAGCCCCAGCATTTT. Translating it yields CASSPARGNQPQHF.

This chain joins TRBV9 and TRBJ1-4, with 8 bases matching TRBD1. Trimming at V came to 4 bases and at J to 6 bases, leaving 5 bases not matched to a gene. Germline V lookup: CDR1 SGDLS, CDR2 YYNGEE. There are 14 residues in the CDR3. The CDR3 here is CASSPRTGYEKLFF. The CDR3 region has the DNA TGTGCCAGCAGCCCACGGACAGGGTATGAAAAACTGTTTTTT.

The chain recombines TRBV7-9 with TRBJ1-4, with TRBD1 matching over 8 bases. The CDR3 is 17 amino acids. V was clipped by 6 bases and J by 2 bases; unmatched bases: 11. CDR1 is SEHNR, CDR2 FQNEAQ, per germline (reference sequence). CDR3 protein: CASRKDRGATTNEKLFF. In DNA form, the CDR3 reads TGTGCCAGCAGGAAAGACAGGGGTGCGACTACTAATGAAAAACTGTTTTTT.

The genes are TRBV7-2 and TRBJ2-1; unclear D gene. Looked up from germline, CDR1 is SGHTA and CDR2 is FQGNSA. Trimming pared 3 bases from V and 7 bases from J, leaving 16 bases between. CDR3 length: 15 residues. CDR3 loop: CASSFLGLTWNEQFF. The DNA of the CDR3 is TGTGCCAGCAGCTTTTTGGGCCTAACATGGAATGAGCAGTTCTTC.

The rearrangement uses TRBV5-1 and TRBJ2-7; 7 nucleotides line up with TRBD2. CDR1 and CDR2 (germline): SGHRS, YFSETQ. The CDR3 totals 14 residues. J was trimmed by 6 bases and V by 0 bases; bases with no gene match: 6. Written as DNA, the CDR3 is TGCGCCAGCAGCTTGGGAGCGGGACCGGCCGAGCAGTACTTC. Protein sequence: CASSLGAGPAEQYF.

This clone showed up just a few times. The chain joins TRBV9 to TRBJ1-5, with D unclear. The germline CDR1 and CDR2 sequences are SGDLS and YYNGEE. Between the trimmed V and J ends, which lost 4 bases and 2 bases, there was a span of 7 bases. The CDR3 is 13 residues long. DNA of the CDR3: TGTGCCAGCAGCAGAAGCGGCAATCAGCCCCAGCATTTT. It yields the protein CASSRSGNQPQHF.

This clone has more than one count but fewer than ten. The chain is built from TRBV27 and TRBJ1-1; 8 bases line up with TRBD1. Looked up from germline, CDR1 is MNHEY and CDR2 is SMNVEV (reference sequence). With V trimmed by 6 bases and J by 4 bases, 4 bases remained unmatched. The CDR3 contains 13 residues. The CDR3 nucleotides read TGTGCCAGCAGCCCTACAGGGGGCACTGAAGCTTTCTTT. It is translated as CASSPTGGTEAFF.

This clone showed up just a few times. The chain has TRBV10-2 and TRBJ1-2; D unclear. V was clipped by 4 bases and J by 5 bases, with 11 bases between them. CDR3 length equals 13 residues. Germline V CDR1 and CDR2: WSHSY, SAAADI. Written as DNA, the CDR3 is TGCGCCAGCAGTGTCGGTGAGCCTTATGGCTACACCTTC. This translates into CASSVGEPYGYTF.

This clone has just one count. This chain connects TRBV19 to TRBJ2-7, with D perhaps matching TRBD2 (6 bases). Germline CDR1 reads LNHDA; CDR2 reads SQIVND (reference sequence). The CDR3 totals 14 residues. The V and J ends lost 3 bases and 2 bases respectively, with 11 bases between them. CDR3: CASSILATPYEQYF. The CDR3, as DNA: TGTGCCAGTAGTATCCTAGCGACGCCCTACGAGCAGTACTTC.

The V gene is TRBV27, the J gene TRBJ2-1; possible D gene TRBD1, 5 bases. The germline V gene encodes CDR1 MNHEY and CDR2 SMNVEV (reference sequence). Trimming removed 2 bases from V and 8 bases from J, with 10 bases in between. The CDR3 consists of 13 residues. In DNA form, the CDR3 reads TGTGCCAGCAGTTTACAAGGGGCGCATGAGCAGTTCTTC. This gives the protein CASSLQGAHEQFF.

The CDR3 loop reads CASSHLTGSYEQYF. The CDR3 DNA reads TGCGCCAGCAGCCACTTGACAGGGTCGTACGAGCAGTACTTC. The gene calls are TRBV4-1 and TRBJ2-7, with 7 nucleotides matching TRBD1. The CDR3 has 14 residues. The trim removed 3 bases at V and 4 bases at J, leaving 6 bases unmatched. Looked up from germline, CDR1 is MGHRA and CDR2 is YSYEKL.

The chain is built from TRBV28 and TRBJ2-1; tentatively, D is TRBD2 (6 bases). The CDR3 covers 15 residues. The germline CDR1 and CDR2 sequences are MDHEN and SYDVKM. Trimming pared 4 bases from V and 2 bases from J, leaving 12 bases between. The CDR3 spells CASSSAGATYNEQFF. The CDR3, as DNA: TGTGCCAGCAGTTCAGCGGGCGCAACCTACAATGAGCAGTTCTTC.

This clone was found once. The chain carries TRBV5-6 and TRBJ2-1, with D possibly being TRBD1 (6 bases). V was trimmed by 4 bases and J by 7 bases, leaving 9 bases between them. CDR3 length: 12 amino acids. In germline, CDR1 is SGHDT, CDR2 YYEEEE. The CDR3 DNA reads TGTGCCAGCAGCCCAGGGGTGAATGAGCAGTTCTTC. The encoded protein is CASSPGVNEQFF.

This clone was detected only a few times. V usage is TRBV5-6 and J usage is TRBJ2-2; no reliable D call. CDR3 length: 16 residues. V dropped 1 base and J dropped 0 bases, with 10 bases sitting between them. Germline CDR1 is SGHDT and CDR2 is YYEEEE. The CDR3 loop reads CASSLYSHANTGELFF. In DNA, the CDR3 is TGTGCCAGCAGCTTGTACAGCCACGCGAACACCGGGGAGCTGTTTTTT.

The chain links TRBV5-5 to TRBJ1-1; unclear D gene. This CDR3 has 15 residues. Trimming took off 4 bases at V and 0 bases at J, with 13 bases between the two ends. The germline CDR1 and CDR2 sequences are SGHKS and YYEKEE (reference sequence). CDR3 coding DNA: TGTGCCAGCAGCCACCCGAGCCCAATGAACACTGAAGCTTTCTTT. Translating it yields CASSHPSPMNTEAFF.

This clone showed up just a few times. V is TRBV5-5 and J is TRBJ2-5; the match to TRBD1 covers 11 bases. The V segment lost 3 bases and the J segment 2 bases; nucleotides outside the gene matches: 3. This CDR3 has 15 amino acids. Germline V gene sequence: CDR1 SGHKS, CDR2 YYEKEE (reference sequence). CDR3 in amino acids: CASSSGQGGQETQYF. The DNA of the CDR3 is TGTGCCAGCAGCTCGGGACAGGGGGGACAAGAGACCCAGTACTTC.

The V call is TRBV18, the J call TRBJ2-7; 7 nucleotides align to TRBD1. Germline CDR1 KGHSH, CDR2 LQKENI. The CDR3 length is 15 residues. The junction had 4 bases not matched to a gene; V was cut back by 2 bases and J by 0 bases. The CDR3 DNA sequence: TGTGCCAGCTCACCAGGGACAGCAATCTCCTACGAGCAGTACTTC. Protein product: CASSPGTAISYEQYF. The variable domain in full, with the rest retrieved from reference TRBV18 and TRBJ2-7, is NAGVMQNPRHLVRRRGQEARLRCSPMKGHSHVYWYRQLPEEGLKFMVYLQKENIIDESGMPKERFSAEFPKEGPSILRIQQVVRGDSAAYFCASSPGTAISYEQYFGPGTRLTVT.

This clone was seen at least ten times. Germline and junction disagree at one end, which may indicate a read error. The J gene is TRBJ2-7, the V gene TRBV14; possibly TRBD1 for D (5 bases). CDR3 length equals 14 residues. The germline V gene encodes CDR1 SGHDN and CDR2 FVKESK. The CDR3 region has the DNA TGTGCCAGCAGTCAAGGACACATATCCTACGAGCAGTACTTC. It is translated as CASSQGHISYEQYF.

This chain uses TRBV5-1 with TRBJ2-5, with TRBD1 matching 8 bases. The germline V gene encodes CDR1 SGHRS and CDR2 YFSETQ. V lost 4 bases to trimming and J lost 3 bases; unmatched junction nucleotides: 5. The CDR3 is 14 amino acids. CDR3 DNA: TGCGCCAGCAGCCCGTCGGGACAGGAAGAGACCCAGTACTTC. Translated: CASSPSGQEETQYF.

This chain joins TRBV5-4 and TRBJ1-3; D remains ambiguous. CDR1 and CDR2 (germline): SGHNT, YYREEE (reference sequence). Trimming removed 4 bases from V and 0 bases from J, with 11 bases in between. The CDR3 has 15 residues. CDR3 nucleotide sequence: TGTGCCAGCAGCACCCACTTGAGCTCTGGAAACACCATATATTTT. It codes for CASSTHLSSGNTIYF.

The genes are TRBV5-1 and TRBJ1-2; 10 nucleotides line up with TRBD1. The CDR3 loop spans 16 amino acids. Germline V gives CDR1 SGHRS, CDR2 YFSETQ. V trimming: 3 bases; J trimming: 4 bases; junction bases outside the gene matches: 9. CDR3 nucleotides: TGCGCCAGCAGCTCAGACAGGGGGCGCGGGTTCTATGGCTACACCTTC. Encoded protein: CASSSDRGRGFYGYTF.

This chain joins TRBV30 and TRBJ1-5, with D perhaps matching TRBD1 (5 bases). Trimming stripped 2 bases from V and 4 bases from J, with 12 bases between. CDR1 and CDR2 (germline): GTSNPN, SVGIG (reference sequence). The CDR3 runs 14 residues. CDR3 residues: CAWSHWGDNQPQHF. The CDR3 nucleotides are TGTGCCTGGAGTCATTGGGGGGATAATCAGCCCCAGCATTTT.

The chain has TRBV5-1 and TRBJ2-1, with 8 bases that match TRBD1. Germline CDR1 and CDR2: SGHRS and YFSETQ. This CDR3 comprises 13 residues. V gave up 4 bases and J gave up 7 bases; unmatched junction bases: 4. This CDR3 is CASSRTGSNEQFF. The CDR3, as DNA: TGCGCCAGCAGCCGGACAGGGTCGAATGAGCAGTTCTTC.

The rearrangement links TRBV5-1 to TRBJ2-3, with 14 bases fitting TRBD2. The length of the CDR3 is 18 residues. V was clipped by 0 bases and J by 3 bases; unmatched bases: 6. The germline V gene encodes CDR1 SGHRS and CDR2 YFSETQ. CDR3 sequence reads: CASSLAATSGRGTDTQYF. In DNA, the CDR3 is TGCGCCAGCAGCTTGGCCGCGACTAGCGGGAGGGGAACAGATACGCAGTATTTT.

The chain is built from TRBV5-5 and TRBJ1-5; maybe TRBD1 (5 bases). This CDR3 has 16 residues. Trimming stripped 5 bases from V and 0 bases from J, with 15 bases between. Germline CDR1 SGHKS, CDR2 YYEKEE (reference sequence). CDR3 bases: TGTGCCAGCAGACCGACAGTTGCTAATAGCAATCAGCCCCAGCATTTT. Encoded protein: CASRPTVANSNQPQHF.

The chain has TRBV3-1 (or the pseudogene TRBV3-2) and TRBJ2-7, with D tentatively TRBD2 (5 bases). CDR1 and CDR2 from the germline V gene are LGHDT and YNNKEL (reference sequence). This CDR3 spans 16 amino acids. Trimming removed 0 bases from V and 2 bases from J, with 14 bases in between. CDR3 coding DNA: TGTGCCAGCAGCCAAGAGGGATCGGGGAACCCCTACGAGCAGTACTTC. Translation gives CASSQEGSGNPYEQYF.

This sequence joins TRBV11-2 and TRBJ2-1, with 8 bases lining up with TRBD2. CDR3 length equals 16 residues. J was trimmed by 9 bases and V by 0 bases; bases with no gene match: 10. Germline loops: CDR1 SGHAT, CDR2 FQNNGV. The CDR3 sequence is CASSLDWEAGVREQFF. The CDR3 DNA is TGTGCCAGCAGCTTAGATTGGGAAGCGGGAGTGCGTGAGCAGTTCTTC.

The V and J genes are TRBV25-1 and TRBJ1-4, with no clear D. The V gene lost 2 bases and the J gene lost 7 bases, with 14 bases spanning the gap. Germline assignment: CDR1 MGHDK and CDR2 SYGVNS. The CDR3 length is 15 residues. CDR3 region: CASSEVRSSGEKLFF. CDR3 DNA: TGTGCCAGCAGTGAAGTTAGATCCTCGGGTGAAAAACTGTTTTTT.

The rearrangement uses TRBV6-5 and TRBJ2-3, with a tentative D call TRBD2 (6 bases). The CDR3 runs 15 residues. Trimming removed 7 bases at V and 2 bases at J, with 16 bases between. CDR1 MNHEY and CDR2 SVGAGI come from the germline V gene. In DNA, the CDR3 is TGTGCCAGCACCAACGCGGGACTCATCACAGATACGCAGTATTTT. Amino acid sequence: CASTNAGLITDTQYF.